These 21 T cell receptor beta chains share one sample of origin, sequenced in a study of T-cell memory formation after mild COVID-19. Each CDR3 protein gets one entry after TCRdb re-called the 5' RACE reads with MiXCR. The sample includes hundreds of thousands of distinct CDR3 sequences, about 20% of them seen just once. Sequenced: PBMCs or a T cell subset sorted from them (not recorded which). These receptors originate from an adult woman who had mild COVID-19 (a few samples of this study predate the infection). Cell type and time point are not known.

The CDR3 spells CASSRNEGNTEAFF. For the CDR3, the DNA is TGTGCCAGCAGTCGAAACGAGGGGAACACTGAAGCTTTCTTT. The V and J genes are TRBV12-3 or TRBV12-4 and TRBJ1-1; D not certain. This CDR3 has 14 residues. Trimming took 5 bases from V and 1 from J, leaving 11 bases between them.

This clonotype appeared a few times. The V call is TRBV5-1, the J call TRBJ2-7; 10 nucleotides agree with TRBD2. Trimming removed 4 bases from V and 5 bases from J; junction bases left unmatched: 12. The germline V gene has CDR1 SGHRS and CDR2 YFSETQ. The CDR3 is 16 amino acids. CDR3 residues: CASSTQPGLAYNEQYF. The CDR3 DNA reads as TGCGCCAGCAGCACACAACCGGGACTAGCGTACAACGAGCAGTACTTC.

The chain couples TRBV20-1 to TRBJ2-2, with 10 bases matching TRBD2. Unmatched junction bases numbered 22, after V lost 0 bases and J lost 6 bases. The germline V gene encodes CDR1 DFQATT and CDR2 SNEGSKA (reference sequence). This CDR3 region has 21 residues. The CDR3 DNA is TGCAGTGCTAGAGATCGGATTAGGACTAGCGGTCACCCTGGGCACCCCGGGGAGCTGTTTTTT. It is translated as CSARDRIRTSGHPGHPGELFF.

The gene calls are TRBV7-9 and TRBJ1-1, with a weak D call TRBD1 (5 bases). V dropped 5 bases and J dropped 1 base, with 11 bases sitting between them. CDR1 is SEHNR, CDR2 FQNEAQ, per germline (reference sequence). This CDR3 has 14 amino acids. CDR3 DNA: TGTGCCAGCAGCCCCCGACAGCAGAACACTGAAGCTTTCTTT. Translation: CASSPRQQNTEAFF.

This clonotype was counted a few times. The chain employs TRBV29-1 and TRBJ2-1; 8 nucleotides line up with TRBD1. The CDR3 has 14 residues. From germline, CDR1 is SQVTM and CDR2 ANQGSEA. V gave up 2 bases and J gave up 2 bases; unmatched junction bases: 2. CDR3: CSVEQGAAYNEQFF. The CDR3, as DNA: TGCAGCGTTGAACAGGGGGCTGCCTACAATGAGCAGTTCTTC.

This clonotype was found a few times. The chain carries TRBV7-2 and TRBJ1-1, with D hard to call. Deletions cut 3 bases from V and 3 bases from J, with 8 bases between. The CDR3 length is 13 residues. CDR1 and CDR2 from the germline V gene are SGHTA and FQGNSA. The CDR3 reads CASSFSPHTEAFF. Written as DNA, the CDR3 is TGTGCCAGCAGCTTTAGTCCCCACACTGAAGCTTTCTTT. Full variable domain (outside the CDR3, taken from reference TRBV7-2 and TRBJ1-1): GAGVSQSPSNKVTEKGKDVELRCDPISGHTALYWYRQSLGQGLEFLIYFQGNSAPDKSGLPSDRFSAERTGGSVSTLTIQRTQQEDSAVYLCASSFSPHTEAFFGQGTRLTVV.

In its sample, this clonotype was seen a few times. A read error may account for a junction end that differs from germline. The CDR3 reads CASSPQLAGGPF. The CDR3 DNA sequence: TGTGCCAGCAGCCCTCAACTAGCGGGAGGTCCCTTC. The chain couples TRBV7-9 to TRBJ2-4; TRBD2 matches at 12 bases. This CDR3 spans 12 amino acids. Per germline, CDR1 SEHNR and CDR2 FQNEAQ (reference sequence).

The chain carries TRBV7-9 and TRBJ2-7, with D perhaps being TRBD1 or TRBD2 (6 bases each). This CDR3 has 15 residues. Germline V gene data show CDR1 as SEHNR and CDR2 as FQNEAQ (reference sequence). V lost 1 base and J 3 bases, leaving 13 bases between the germline ends. The CDR3 DNA reads as TGTGCCAGCAGCTTAGGAGGGGGGATTTTCTACGAGCAGTACTTC. Translated: CASSLGGGIFYEQYF.

The chain joins TRBV7-9 to TRBJ2-7; 10 nucleotides align to TRBD1. Germline-derived CDR1 and CDR2 are SEHNR and FQNEAQ (reference sequence). V trimming: 5 bases; J trimming: 1 base; junction bases outside the gene matches: 8. The CDR3 is 16 amino acids. For the CDR3, the DNA is TGTGCCAGCAGCGGCCAGCCGGGACAGGGGTCCTACGAGCAGTACTTC. Amino acids: CASSGQPGQGSYEQYF.

This clonotype was observed a handful of times. The rearrangement links TRBV20-1 to TRBJ1-5, with 12 bases matching TRBD1. V shed 5 bases and J 5 bases; nucleotides not matched to a gene: 13. Germline V gives CDR1 DFQATT, CDR2 SNEGSKA (reference sequence). The CDR3 consists of 17 residues. Here the CDR3 DNA reads TGCAGTGCTCAGGGACAGGGGGCTCCATCCTTCGATCAGCCCCAGCATTTT. It codes for CSAQGQGAPSFDQPQHF.

The chain is built from TRBV2 and TRBJ2-7; TRBD1 agrees at 9 bases. The germline CDR1 and CDR2 sequences are SNHLY and FYNNEI. With 7 bases clipped from V and 0 bases from J, the junction kept 7 bases outside the gene matches. The CDR3 loop spans 15 amino acids. CDR3 protein: CASMTPGQGSYEQYF. In DNA form, the CDR3 reads TGTGCCAGCATGACACCGGGACAGGGCTCCTACGAGCAGTACTTC.

The table lists this clonotype with many counts. The chain is built from TRBV20-1 and TRBJ2-5, with D hard to call. The germline V gene encodes CDR1 DFQATT and CDR2 SNEGSKA (reference sequence). V dropped 3 bases and J dropped 2 bases, with 13 bases sitting between them. This CDR3 comprises 14 residues. The CDR3 DNA reads TGCAGTGCTAGCAGTTTAGGGTTACAAGAGACCCAGTACTTC. Residues: CSASSLGLQETQYF.

This clonotype was detected a few times. The chain couples TRBV27 to TRBJ2-7; 7 bases are a match to TRBD2. This CDR3 contains 15 residues. Germline V CDR1 and CDR2: MNHEY, SMNVEV (reference sequence). V was clipped by 5 bases and J by 2 bases; unmatched bases: 9. Written as DNA, the CDR3 is TGTGCCAGCAGTCCTGCGGGGGACGGGCCCTACGAGCAGTACTTC. Amino acids: CASSPAGDGPYEQYF.

The chain uses TRBV4-1 and TRBJ2-3; 8 nucleotides align to TRBD1. The CDR3 extends over 15 amino acids. Trimming at V came to 4 bases and at J to 2 bases, leaving 5 bases not matched to a gene. CDR1 is MGHRA, CDR2 YSYEKL, per germline. This CDR3 reads CASSPGGRITDTQYF. CDR3 nucleotides: TGCGCCAGCAGCCCAGGGGGCAGAATCACAGATACGCAGTATTTT.

This clonotype turned up a few times. The chain joins TRBV5-5 to TRBJ2-2, with 7 bases lining up with TRBD2. Germline V gene data show CDR1 as SGHKS and CDR2 as YYEKEE (reference sequence). J gave up 4 bases and V 2 bases, and 11 bases lay outside the gene matches. This CDR3 spans 17 amino acids. The CDR3 sequence is CASSFAPGGSGTGELFF. The CDR3 region has the DNA TGTGCCAGCAGCTTTGCCCCCGGGGGGTCAGGCACCGGGGAGCTGTTTTTT.

Many counts were recorded for this clonotype. The chain carries TRBV10-3 and TRBJ1-1; D not resolved. V was pared by 0 bases and J by 4 bases, with 9 bases between. This CDR3 is built from 14 residues. Germline lookup yields CDR1 ENHRY and CDR2 SYGVKD. The CDR3 region is CAISESRRFTEAFF. The CDR3 DNA follows: TGTGCCATCAGTGAGTCACGGAGGTTCACTGAAGCTTTCTTT.

This clonotype appeared a few times. The rearrangement joins TRBV29-1 to TRBJ2-1; TRBD2 agrees at 10 bases. V gave up 6 bases and J gave up 0 bases; unmatched junction bases: 23. CDR1 is SQVTM, CDR2 ANQGSEA, per germline. The CDR3 loop spans 21 amino acids. The DNA of the CDR3 is TGCAGCGTCACCTTCCCTCTGGGACTAGCGCCCCGAGGTGGCTCCTACAATGAGCAGTTCTTC. Protein product: CSVTFPLGLAPRGGSYNEQFF.

This clonotype was counted only a few times. The chain is built from TRBV7-9 and TRBJ2-1, with 9 positions matching TRBD2. Germline lookup yields CDR1 SEHNR and CDR2 FQNEAQ (reference sequence). CDR3 length equals 13 residues. The V segment lost 1 base and the J segment 15 bases; nucleotides outside the gene matches: 7. The CDR3 DNA reads TGTGCCAGCAGCTTAGAGCGGGAGGCCGCAGGGTTCTTC. As protein: CASSLEREAAGFF.

This sequence joins TRBV5-5 and TRBJ1-1; 7 bases match TRBD1. CDR1 and CDR2 (germline): SGHKS, YYEKEE (reference sequence). The V segment lost 4 bases and the J segment 3 bases; nucleotides outside the gene matches: 9. The CDR3 runs to 15 residues. The CDR3 reads CASSPGNRGHTEAFF. Here the CDR3 DNA reads TGTGCCAGCAGCCCCGGGAACAGGGGCCACACTGAAGCTTTCTTT.

This clonotype was observed a few times. The CDR3 DNA sequence: TGTGCCTGGAGCGCCGACAGGGTAAGCTCCTACGAGCAGTACTTC. As protein: CAWSADRVSSYEQYF. The chain uses TRBV30 and TRBJ2-7; 7 bases align to TRBD1. This CDR3 spans 15 amino acids. Germline V gives CDR1 GTSNPN, CDR2 SVGIG (reference sequence). Trimming at V came to 3 bases and at J to 0 bases, leaving 8 bases not matched to a gene.

CDR3 region: CATADNLYGYTF. In DNA, the CDR3 is TGTGCCACCGCGGACAACCTCTATGGCTACACCTTC. The chain carries TRBV24-1 and TRBJ1-2; maybe TRBD1 (5 bases). Germline V gives CDR1 KGHDR, CDR2 SFDVKD. The germline V and J ends were trimmed by 9 bases and 4 bases, with 11 bases remaining between them. The CDR3 totals 12 residues.